Listed below are T cell receptor beta chains from one sample, sequenced in a study of graft-versus-host responses after intestinal transplantation. Using immunoSEQ multiplex PCR, the repertoire was profiled, and TCRdb retains in-frame clones only, with some absent. Of roughly 8,600 clones detected, around 32% appear once; the ten largest clones hold around 1.9%. Source: alloreactive CD8+ T cells from a mixed lymphocyte reaction culture, taken before intestinal transplant. These receptor sequences come from a human patient who received an intestinal transplant. Each CDR3 is given with its conserved first and last residue. Each record gives: J gene, D gene, V gene, clone size, CDR3 DNA, CDR3 protein. D genes are given only for firm matches. Clone size appears in some rows only: once, few, many, or a class for an expanded clone.

TRBJ2-3	TRBD2	TRBV4-2	.	TGTGCCAGCAGCCAAGTTCGCACTAGCGGGGGACCCTACACAGATACGCAGTATTTT	CASSQVRTSGGPYTDTQYF
TRBJ1-4	.	TRBV28	.	TGTGCCAGCAGCCCCCATGCCCGAGATAGTGAAAAACTGTTTTTT	CASSPHARDSEKLFF
TRBJ2-7	.	TRBV29-1	.	TGCAGCGTCCGAGGAGGGGAGGACTACGAGCAGTACTTC	CSVRGGEDYEQYF
TRBJ1-6	.	TRBV19	.	TGTGCCAGTAGTATATTCTACAGCTCCTATAATTCACCCCTCCACTTT	CASSIFYSSYNSPLHF
TRBJ2-2	TRBD2	TRBV29-1	.	TGCAGCGTTGACCTAGCGGGAGTGGCCGGGGAGCTGTTTTTT	CSVDLAGVAGELFF
TRBJ2-7	.	TRBV9	few	TGTGCCAGCAGCGTAGAACCTCAGGTCTACGAGCAGTACTTC	CASSVEPQVYEQYF
TRBJ2-1	TRBD2	TRBV27	.	TGTGCCAGCAGTTTCGGGGGACTAGCGGGGCTAAGCTCCTACAATGAGCAGTTCTTC	CASSFGGLAGLSSYNEQFF
TRBJ1-2	.	TRBV27	few	TGTGCCAGCAGTTTATTAGGGGGCTATGGCTACACCTTC	CASSLLGGYGYTF
TRBJ2-1	TRBD2	TRBV4-1	.	TGCGCCAGCAGCTGGAAAGCGGGAGAAATGTACAATGAGCAGTTCTTC	CASSWKAGEMYNEQFF
TRBJ2-7	TRBD1	TRBV6-1	medium-sized	TGTGCCAGCAGCGAGTGGACAGGGGGATCCTACGAGCAGTACTTC	CASSEWTGGSYEQYF
TRBJ2-1	TRBD2	TRBV5-8	.	TGTGCCAGCAGCTTTCTCCTGGGGACTAGCGGACAGAATGAGCAGTTCTTC	CASSFLLGTSGQNEQFF
TRBJ2-1	TRBD2	TRBV19	.	TGTGCCAGTAGTTGGACTAGCGGGAGGAGCTCCTACAATGAGCAGTTCTTC	CASSWTSGRSSYNEQFF
TRBJ1-6	.	TRBV19	.	TGTGCCAGTGGACCGGACAGCGGTCTTGTCGCCTATAATTCACCCCTCCACTTT	CASGPDSGLVAYNSPLHF
TRBJ2-5	TRBD1	TRBV6-5	.	TGTGCCAGCAGCCCTCTCCCCGACAGGGAAGAGACCCAGTACTTC	CASSPLPDREETQYF
TRBJ2-3	.	TRBV10-3	.	TGTGCCATCAGAACCGGGATCACAGATACGCAGTATTTT	CAIRTGITDTQYF
TRBJ2-6	.	TRBV25-1	.	TGTGCCGCGGGTTATGGGGCCAACGTCCTGACTTTC	CAAGYGANVLTF
TRBJ1-2	.	TRBV27	.	TGTGCCAGCAGTCCGGGGACATATTATGGCTACACCTTC	CASSPGTYYGYTF
TRBJ2-7	.	TRBV11-2	.	TGTGCCAGCAGCTTAGGGCCAGGACAAAAAAGTTACGAGCAGTACTTC	CASSLGPGQKSYEQYF
TRBJ2-7	TRBD1	TRBV11-2	.	TGTGCCAGCAGCTTAGGAGGGGGCGGGCAGTACTTC	CASSLGGGGQYF
TRBJ2-7	.	TRBV9	.	TGTGCCAGCAGCGTAGGGAGTCAGACCTACGAGCAGTACTTC	CASSVGSQTYEQYF
TRBJ2-1	.	TRBV27	.	TGTGCCAGCAGTTTCAGTTTTGGGAGCTCCTACAATGAGCAGTTCTTC	CASSFSFGSSYNEQFF
TRBJ1-1	.	TRBV2	.	TGTGCCAGCAGTGTCCTACAGGGAACGAACACTGAAGCTTTCTTT	CASSVLQGTNTEAFF
TRBJ2-1	TRBD2	TRBV11-2	.	TGTGCCAGCAGCTTAGAAGCTAGCGGGTACAATGAGCAGTTCTTC	CASSLEASGYNEQFF
TRBJ1-5	.	TRBV6-1	few	TGTGCCAGCAGAACACGCAGCAATCAGCCCCAGCATTTT	CASRTRSNQPQHF
TRBJ2-7	TRBD1	TRBV5-5	.	TGTGCCAGCAGCGTCACCGGGACAGGGCTGCGGCTCTACGAGCAGTACTTC	CASSVTGTGLRLYEQYF
TRBJ2-7	TRBD1	TRBV19	medium-sized	TGTGCCAGTAGTATTGGGACAGGGGGGCCCTACGAGCAGTACTTC	CASSIGTGGPYEQYF
TRBJ2-1	TRBD1	TRBV9	few	TGTGCCAGCAGCGTAGGAGGGACAGGGGCGTACAATGAGCAGTTCTTC	CASSVGGTGAYNEQFF
TRBJ2-3	.	TRBV7-9	few	TGTGCCAGCAGCTTAGTTTTCGGGGGGCAAGATACGCAGTATTTT	CASSLVFGGQDTQYF
TRBJ2-7	.	TRBV29-1	few	TGCAGCGTTGAAAGAGGATACGAGCAGTACTTC	CSVERGYEQYF
TRBJ1-2	TRBD1	TRBV27	few	TGTGCCAGCAGCCCGGGACAGGGTCATGGCTACACCTTC	CASSPGQGHGYTF
TRBJ2-3	TRBD2	TRBV6-1	.	TGTGCCAGCAGCGAACTAGCGGGGGGGCTGATTTCCACAGATACGCAGTATTTT	CASSELAGGLISTDTQYF
TRBJ1-5	.	TRBV5-6	.	TGTGCCAGCAGCCGTTGGCGCAATCAGCCCCAGCATTTT	CASSRWRNQPQHF
TRBJ2-7	.	TRBV6-1	.	TGTGCCAGCAGTCCAAGCCCGGGTTTCTCCTACGAGCAGTACTTC	CASSPSPGFSYEQYF
TRBJ2-7	TRBD2	TRBV19	few	TGTGCCAGTAGTACTAGCGGGGGGTACGAGCAGTACTTC	CASSTSGGYEQYF
TRBJ1-1	.	TRBV30	.	TGTGCCTGGAGTGGGGGGAGGGGTGAAGCTTTCTTT	CAWSGGRGEAFF
TRBJ2-7	TRBD1	TRBV30	once	TGTGCCTGGAGTTCAGGGACAGGGATGAACGAGCAGTACTTC	CAWSSGTGMNEQYF
TRBJ2-3	TRBD1	TRBV18	few	TGTGCCAGCTTGTCGACAGGGGTTCTTATCACAGATACGCAGTATTTT	CASLSTGVLITDTQYF
TRBJ2-3	.	TRBV4-1	few	TGCGCCAGCAGCCAAGGGTTAGGAGCTAGCACAGATACGCAGTATTTT	CASSQGLGASTDTQYF
TRBJ2-1	.	TRBV27	medium-sized	TGTGCCAGCAGTTTGGGGGGGGCCTCCAATGAGCAGTTCTTC	CASSLGGASNEQFF
TRBJ1-2	.	TRBV9	.	TGTGCCAGCAGCGTAATGGTCTCCGGACTGCCGCATGGCTACACCTTC	CASSVMVSGLPHGYTF
TRBJ2-2	TRBD2	TRBV9	.	TGTGCCAGCAGCCGGTCGGGGGGCACCGGGGAGCTGTTTTTT	CASSRSGGTGELFF
TRBJ1-5	.	TRBV5-1	.	TGCGCCAGCAGCTTGTGGGGCCGCAATCAGCCCCAGCATTTT	CASSLWGRNQPQHF
TRBJ1-1	.	TRBV4-1	.	TGCGCCAGCAGCCAAGGCAGAGAAGCTTTCTTT	CASSQGREAFF
TRBJ2-3	.	TRBV7-9	.	TGTGCCAGCAGCTTAGTCTACGTTAGCGGCACAGATACGCAGTATTTT	CASSLVYVSGTDTQYF
TRBJ2-4	TRBD2	TRBV27	.	TGTGCCAGCAGTCCCCCTGGGACTAGCGGGAGAAACATTCAGTACTTC	CASSPPGTSGRNIQYF
TRBJ2-7	TRBD2	TRBV19	.	TGTGCCAGTAGTATAATACGGCCAGCGGGGGACTCCTACGAGCAGTACTTC	CASSIIRPAGDSYEQYF
TRBJ2-2	TRBD1	TRBV2	.	TGTGCCAGCAGCGGACAGGTTACTTGGGAGCTGTTTTTT	CASSGQVTWELFF
TRBJ2-2	TRBD2	TRBV5-5	few	TGTGCCAGCACCTCGGGACTAGCGACCCCGAACACCGGGGAGCTGTTTTTT	CASTSGLATPNTGELFF
TRBJ2-1	.	TRBV10-3	medium-sized	TGTGCCATCAGTGATAACAGGGATGAGCAGTTCTTC	CAISDNRDEQFF
TRBJ2-5	.	TRBV2	medium-sized	TGTGCCAGCAGTGAAGCCGGGGGTTTAGAGACCCAGTACTTC	CASSEAGGLETQYF
TRBJ2-6	TRBD1	TRBV30	.	TGTGCCGAGGGCCAGGGGGTTGGGGCCAACGTCCTGACTTTC	CAEGQGVGANVLTF
TRBJ1-2	.	TRBV6-5	.	TGTGCCAGCACCGAAGGGGATGGCTACACCTTC	CASTEGDGYTF
TRBJ1-1	.	TRBV6-1	.	TGTGCCAGCAGTCGGACCGGCGGGGCTTTCTTT	CASSRTGGAFF